The entry below gives a single T cell receptor (beta chain) sequence along with its context. This entry belongs to a study of T cells after yellow fever vaccination. In TCRdb, the 5' RACE reads were re-called with MiXCR into one record per CDR3 protein. The sample carries about 300,000 distinct CDR3 sequences, 3% to 4.5% recorded once. The TCR was taken from a young man who received the YFV17D yellow fever vaccine. The input for sequencing was PBMCs, taken 5 days after the yellow fever booster vaccination.

For the CDR3, the DNA is TGCAGTGCTAGAGGGCCAGGGGGCGCAAACACTGAAGCTTTCTTT. As protein: CSARGPGGANTEAFF. The chain has TRBV20-1 and TRBJ1-1, with 8 bases lining up with TRBD1. The CDR3 is 15 amino acids. Germline V lookup: CDR1 DFQATT, CDR2 SNEGSKA (reference sequence). V shed 1 base and J 2 bases; nucleotides not matched to a gene: 6.